These T cell receptor beta chains were read from a single sample in a study of blood T cell repertoires in COVID-19. Using immunoSEQ multiplex PCR, the repertoire was profiled, and TCRdb retains in-frame clones only, with some absent. Of more than 85,000 clones in the sample, roughly 75% were seen once. The sequenced sample was peripheral blood. Receptors were obtained from a woman aged 45-60 years with acute or convalescent COVID-19. Both conserved end residues are part of each CDR3. The D gene is left open where the match is weak. Size tells how often a clone was seen (once, few, many) or the class of an expanded clone, and some rows leave it out.

TRBJ1-6	many	TRBD1	TRBV30	TGTGCCTGGAGTGCTGGTACAGGGGGGAATTCACCCCTCCACTTT	CAWSAGTGGNSPLHF
TRBJ2-5	NA	TRBD1	TRBV19	TGTGCCAGTAGAAGAACGGGGGACAGGGTATCTCGAGAGACCCAGTACTTC	CASRRTGDRVSRETQYF
TRBJ1-5	NA	TRBD1	TRBV4-3	TGCGCCAGCAGCCAGTACAGGGGTCAGCCCCAGCATTTT	CASSQYRGQPQHF
TRBJ1-2	NA	TRBD1	TRBV4-2	TGTGCCAGCAGCCAAGAGGGACAGGGGAACTATGGCTACACCTTC	CASSQEGQGNYGYTF
TRBJ1-1	NA	NA	TRBV5-1	TGCGCCAGCAGCTTGGGGCTTGAGGAAAACACTGAAGCTTTCTTT	CASSLGLEENTEAFF
TRBJ1-5	NA	TRBD1	TRBV7-9	TGTGCCAGCAGCTTAGGGACAGGCGGAGGGAATCAGCCCCAGCATTTT	CASSLGTGGGNQPQHF
TRBJ1-1	NA	TRBD1	TRBV18	TGTGCCAGCTCCCCGGACAGGGGAGCTTTCTTT	CASSPDRGAFF
TRBJ1-3	NA	NA	TRBV28	TGTGCCAGCAGTTTATGGGTAGCGGGAGGAAACACCATATATTTT	CASSLWVAGGNTIYF
TRBJ2-1	NA	TRBD1	TRBV7-9	TGTGCCAGCAGCTCCCGGGACAGGGAAGCCTACAATGAGCAGTTCTTC	CASSSRDREAYNEQFF
TRBJ2-5	NA	NA	TRBV7-9	TGTGCCAGCAGCTATCCACTAGAAGAGACCCAGTACTTC	CASSYPLEETQYF
TRBJ1-2	NA	NA	TRBV11-2	TGTGCCAGCAGCCCCCCACTTAGGAGCCAAGGCTACACCTTC	CASSPPLRSQGYTF
TRBJ1-1	NA	TRBD1	TRBV3-1/TRBV3-2	TGTGCCAGCAGCCTGACAGGGGGTAACACTGAAGCTTTCTTT	CASSLTGGNTEAFF
TRBJ1-1	NA	NA	TRBV2	TGTGCCAGCAGTCCGGGGTCCACTGAAGCTTTCTTT	CASSPGSTEAFF
TRBJ1-4	NA	NA	TRBV14	TGTGCCAGCAGCCAAAGCCGAGTCGGAATCGGCAGGACAACTAATGAAAAACTGTTTTTT	CASSQSRVGIGRTTNEKLFF
TRBJ2-2	few	TRBD1	TRBV24-1	TGTGCCACCAGTGATTCGGGACAGGGGACCGGGGAGCTGTTTTTT	CATSDSGQGTGELFF
TRBJ1-2	few	NA	TRBV5-4	TGTGCCAGCAGCTTCTGGACTGAGAACTATGGCTACACCTTC	CASSFWTENYGYTF
TRBJ2-7	NA	NA	TRBV5-1	TGCGCCAGCAGCTTGGCCCCGGGTTACGAGCAGTACTTC	CASSLAPGYEQYF
TRBJ2-2	NA	NA	TRBV6-5	TGTGCCAGCAGTTTTGACTCGAACACCGGGGAGCTGTTTTTT	CASSFDSNTGELFF
TRBJ2-7	NA	NA	TRBV27	TGTGCCAGCAGTTTAAACCACCTACTGGCAGGCGAGCAGTACTTC	CASSLNHLLAGEQYF
TRBJ2-2	NA	TRBD1	TRBV7-2	TGTGCCAGCCGGCGCGGACAGGGGACCGGGGAGCTGTTTTTT	CASRRGQGTGELFF
TRBJ2-1	NA	TRBD1	TRBV3-1/TRBV3-2	TGTGCCAGCAGCCCCCCGGCCGGGACAGGGAAGGACAATGAGCAGTTCTTC	CASSPPAGTGKDNEQFF
TRBJ2-6	few	NA	TRBV19	TGTGCCAGTAGGCGGGTTGGGGTAGGTGGGGCCAACGTCCTGACTTTC	CASRRVGVGGANVLTF
TRBJ2-2	NA	TRBD1	TRBV19	TGTGCCTCCCAGCCGGGACAGGGTATCACCGGGGAGCTGTTTTTT	CASQPGQGITGELFF
TRBJ1-3	NA	NA	TRBV3-1/TRBV3-2	TGTGCCAGCAACCGGGGAGGGTCGGACACCATATATTTT	CASNRGGSDTIYF
TRBJ2-1	once	TRBD1	TRBV9	TGTGCCAGCAGCGTAGCTGGGACAGTGAATGAGCAGTTCTTC	CASSVAGTVNEQFF
TRBJ2-7	once	TRBD1	TRBV29-1	TGCAGCGTTGCCCCAGAGACAGGGATCCGGGAGCAGTACTTC	CSVAPETGIREQYF
TRBJ1-1	once	NA	TRBV9	TGTGCCAGCAGCGTAGGACAATACACTGAAGCTTTCTTT	CASSVGQYTEAFF
TRBJ1-3	NA	NA	TRBV20-1	TGCAGTGCTACCAGGGGAAACACCATATATTTT	CSATRGNTIYF
TRBJ2-3	NA	NA	TRBV5-1	TGCGCCAGCACCCGAACGGGGGGCACAGATACGCAGTATTTT	CASTRTGGTDTQYF
TRBJ2-4	once	NA	TRBV10-3	TGTGCCATCAGTGATCAGGCAGTAGAAAACATTCAGTACTTC	CAISDQAVENIQYF
TRBJ1-1	few	TRBD1	TRBV10-3	TGTGCCACCGACAGGGGAGGGGGAAACACTGAAGCTTTCTTT	CATDRGGGNTEAFF
TRBJ2-2	many	NA	TRBV27	TGTGCCAGCAGTTTATCGCGGGGGAACACCGGGGAGCTGTTTTTT	CASSLSRGNTGELFF
TRBJ2-7	NA	TRBD1	TRBV23-1	TGCGCCAGCAGTCAATCGCCAGGGGGTCTCTACGAGCAGTACTTC	CASSQSPGGLYEQYF
TRBJ2-7	NA	TRBD1	TRBV5-6	TGTGCCAGCAGCTTGGCCGTGGGTCAGGGGGCAAAAGAGCAGTACTTC	CASSLAVGQGAKEQYF
TRBJ2-3	NA	NA	TRBV7-2	TGTGCCAGCAGCAAGAGGAGTGCTAGCACAGATACGCAGTATTTT	CASSKRSASTDTQYF
TRBJ2-3	NA	TRBD2	TRBV5-1	TGCGCCAGCAGAGCCAAAACCGGGACTAGCGGGGGGTCTAGCACAGATACGCAGTATTTT	CASRAKTGTSGGSSTDTQYF
TRBJ2-4	NA	TRBD2	TRBV5-6	TGTGCCAGCAACCCTAGCGGGGGGTCCCGAGCCAAAAACATTCAGTACTTC	CASNPSGGSRAKNIQYF
TRBJ2-5	once	NA	TRBV15	TGTGCCACCAGCGAGACGGTACAGGGAGTGGGAGAGACCCAGTACTTC	CATSETVQGVGETQYF
TRBJ1-2	NA	NA	TRBV2	TGTGCCAGCAGATCAGGGATTTTCCATGGCTACACCTTC	CASRSGIFHGYTF
TRBJ1-2	NA	TRBD1	TRBV6-5	TGTGCCAGCAGTTCGGACAGGTTCCTTCACTATGGCTACACCTTC	CASSSDRFLHYGYTF
TRBJ1-4	NA	TRBD1	TRBV9	TGTGCCAGCAACCCCTCAGGACAGGTGAATGAAAAACTGTTTTTT	CASNPSGQVNEKLFF
TRBJ1-1	NA	TRBD1	TRBV29-1	TGCAGCGCCCACAGGGGAGGAGGTACTGAAGCTTTCTTT	CSAHRGGGTEAFF
TRBJ1-2	NA	TRBD1	TRBV5-6	TGTGCCAGCAGCGCTGGACAGGGGAGCTATGGCTACACCTTC	CASSAGQGSYGYTF
TRBJ1-1	NA	NA	TRBV29-1	TGCAGCGCAACAAGGGGGGGAGACACTGAAGCTTTCTTT	CSATRGGDTEAFF